This TCR beta chain emerged from a study of identical twins. Each cDNA held unique molecular identifiers, and template switching gave it a universal primer site. MiXCR was run by TCRdb on the 5' RACE reads, yielding one entry per CDR3 protein. This table has approximately 630,000 distinct CDR3 sequences, 7% to 7.5% appearing once. Germline lookup yields CDR1 ENHRY and CDR2 SYGVKD. The CDR3 has 15 amino acids. V was cut by 1 base and J by 5 bases, with 12 bases left in between. This clonotype has just a few counts. This same sample was also taken into another study, of yellow fever vaccine responses in identical twins.

The chain recombines TRBV10-3 with TRBJ2-1, with D possibly being TRBD2 (6 bases). This TCR came from a young woman in good health. Sequences were obtained from PBMCs. CDR3 in amino acids: CAISELLAEDNEQFF. The CDR3 bases are TGTGCCATCAGTGAGTTGTTAGCGGAGGACAATGAGCAGTTCTTC.